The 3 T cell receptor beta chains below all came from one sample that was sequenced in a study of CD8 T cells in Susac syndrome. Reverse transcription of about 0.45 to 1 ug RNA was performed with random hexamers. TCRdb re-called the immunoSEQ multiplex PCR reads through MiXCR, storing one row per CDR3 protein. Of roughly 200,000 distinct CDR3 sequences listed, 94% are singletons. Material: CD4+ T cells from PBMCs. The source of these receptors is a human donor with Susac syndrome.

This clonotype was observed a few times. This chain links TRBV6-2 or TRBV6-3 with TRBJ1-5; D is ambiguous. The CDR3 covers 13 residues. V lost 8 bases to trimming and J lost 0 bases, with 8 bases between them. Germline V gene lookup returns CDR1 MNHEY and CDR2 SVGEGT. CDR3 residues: CASGDYSNQPQHF. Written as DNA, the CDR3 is TGTGCCAGCGGGGATTATAGCAATCAGCCCCAGCATTTT.

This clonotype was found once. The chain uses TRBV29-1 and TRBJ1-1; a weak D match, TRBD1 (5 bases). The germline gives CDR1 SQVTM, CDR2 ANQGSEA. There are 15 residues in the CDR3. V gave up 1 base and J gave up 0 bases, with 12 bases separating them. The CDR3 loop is CSVEVRGVMNTEAFF. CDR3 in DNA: TGCAGCGTTGAAGTCCGAGGGGTTATGAACACTGAAGCTTTCTTT.

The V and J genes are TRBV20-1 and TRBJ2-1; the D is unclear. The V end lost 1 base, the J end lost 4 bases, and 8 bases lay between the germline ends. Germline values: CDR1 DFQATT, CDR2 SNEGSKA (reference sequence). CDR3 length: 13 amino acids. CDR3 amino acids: CSARGTAYNEQFF. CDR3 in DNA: TGCAGTGCTAGAGGTACGGCGTACAATGAGCAGTTCTTC.